This is a list of T cell receptor beta chains from one sample in a study of blood T cell repertoires in COVID-19. Clones were read by immunoSEQ multiplex PCR, and TCRdb kept only the in-frame ones, dropping some. The table has hundreds of thousands of clones, over 85% seen once. Sequenced: peripheral blood. Receptor source: a man aged 18 to 30 with COVID-19, enrolled during active disease. Both conserved end residues are part of each CDR3. A D gene is named only where the DNA matches it firmly. Only part of the rows carry a size: once, few, many, or a class if the clone is expanded.

v_call	d_call	clone_size	j_call	cdr3_nt	cdr3_aa
TRBV6-5	-	-	TRBJ2-2	TGTGCCAGCAAGCCCGAGGAGGGGACCACCGGGGAGCTGTTTTTT	CASKPEEGTTGELFF
TRBV6-1	-	-	TRBJ1-5	TGTGCCAGCACTGAACAGGGAACTCAGCCCCAGCATTTT	CASTEQGTQPQHF
TRBV29-1	-	-	TRBJ2-1	TGCAGCGTGCGTAAAACCGACAATGAGCAGTTCTTC	CSVRKTDNEQFF
TRBV6-5	TRBD1	-	TRBJ1-1	TGTGCCAGCAGTTCGACCGGGACAGGGGTTAGTGAAGCTTTCTTT	CASSSTGTGVSEAFF
TRBV30	TRBD1	-	TRBJ1-4	TGTGCCTGGAGTGTGGGACAGGGCCTCCGGGCTAATGAAAAACTGTTTTTT	CAWSVGQGLRANEKLFF
TRBV7-8	TRBD2	-	TRBJ2-2	TGTGCCAGCAGCTTACCCGGCGGGCGGGAGGGCCCTAACACCGGGGAGCTGTTTTTT	CASSLPGGREGPNTGELFF
TRBV29-1	TRBD1	-	TRBJ1-2	TGCAGCGTTCGACAGGGGGCAAGGGGCTACACCTTC	CSVRQGARGYTF
TRBV7-6	TRBD1	-	TRBJ2-7	TGTGCCAGCAGCATCGCCGGGACAGGGGAAGAGCAGTACTTC	CASSIAGTGEEQYF
TRBV13	TRBD2	-	TRBJ2-7	TGTGCCAGCAGCTTAGACGGGGGGTCGTACGAGCAGTACTTC	CASSLDGGSYEQYF
TRBV7-8	-	-	TRBJ2-3	TGTGCCAGCAGCCCTAACGTTCCTAGCACAGATACGCAGTATTTT	CASSPNVPSTDTQYF
TRBV3-1/TRBV3-2	-	once	TRBJ2-1	TGTGCCAGCAGCCAAGATCCGCTAGACAATGAGCAGTTCTTC	CASSQDPLDNEQFF
TRBV3-1/TRBV3-2	TRBD1	few	TRBJ2-7	TGTGCCAGCAGCCAACAGACAGGGTCTTACGAGCAGTACTTC	CASSQQTGSYEQYF
TRBV28	-	-	TRBJ2-7	TGTGCCAGCAGTCGTAACTACGAGCAGTACTTC	CASSRNYEQYF
TRBV6-5	TRBD1	-	TRBJ2-7	TGTGCCAGCACAGGGGGCAGATCTTACCACGAGCAGTACTTC	CASTGGRSYHEQYF
TRBV29-1	TRBD1	-	TRBJ1-2	TGCAGCGTTCCTAGGGGACAGTCGAACTATGGCTACACCTTC	CSVPRGQSNYGYTF
TRBV6-5	-	-	TRBJ2-5	TGTGCCAGCAGTCACGGAGAGACCCAGTACTTC	CASSHGETQYF
TRBV18	-	-	TRBJ2-7	TGTGCCAGCTCACCGGCCAGCTCCTACGAGCAGTACTTC	CASSPASSYEQYF
TRBV20-1	TRBD1	-	TRBJ1-1	TGCAGTGCCGACAGGGTCACTGAAGCTTTCTTT	CSADRVTEAFF
TRBV6-1	TRBD1	-	TRBJ1-2	TGTGCCAGCAGTGAAGACGGGACAGGACGTGGCTACACCTTC	CASSEDGTGRGYTF
TRBV27	TRBD1	-	TRBJ1-5	TGTGCCAGCAGTTTAGGGACAGATAGCAATCAGCCCCAGCATTTT	CASSLGTDSNQPQHF
TRBV18	-	-	TRBJ2-1	TGTGCCAGCTCAGCTACCTACAATGAGCAGTTCTTC	CASSATYNEQFF
TRBV4-1	-	-	TRBJ2-3	TGCGCCAGCAGCCAAGAGGGTACAGGGCACACAGATACGCAGTATTTT	CASSQEGTGHTDTQYF
TRBV7-9	-	-	TRBJ1-5	TGTGCCAGCAGCACTGCACAGGGCCCCTCAAATCAGCCCCAGCATTTT	CASSTAQGPSNQPQHF
TRBV9	TRBD2	-	TRBJ2-1	TGTGCCAGCAGCGGAGGGACTACCAATTCCTACAATGAGCAGTTCTTC	CASSGGTTNSYNEQFF
TRBV19	-	-	TRBJ2-1	TGTGCCAGTAGGACCGACATCCTCTCCTACAATGAGCAGTTCTTC	CASRTDILSYNEQFF
TRBV28	-	-	TRBJ1-6	TGTGCCAGCGGGACGGACAGTTCGGATTCACCCCTCCACTTT	CASGTDSSDSPLHF